This T cell receptor beta chain originates from a study of Ad26.COV2.S vaccination and SARS-CoV-2 variants. Overall study context: In the study, Ad26.COV2.S was injected intramuscularly once, or twice 56 days apart.

Treatment: 19 received Ad26.COV2.S at low or high dose, single or two shots; several received placebo; per-sample allocation not given. Sampling was performed 63 days after the first vaccine or placebo injection. In Boston, the donor was an adult between 18-55 years of age. Here immunoSEQ multiplex PCR was the method, and the copy in TCRdb shows in-frame clones only, minus some. The data show about 320,000 clones, with 86% seen just once and roughly 2.1% held by the top ten. This clone was observed a handful of times. The germline V gene has CDR1 MNHNS and CDR2 SASEGT. Deletions cut 1 base from V and 4 bases from J, with 11 bases between. The CDR3 spans 15 residues.

The starting material was peripheral blood, obtained in a trial of Ad26.COV2.S vaccine versus placebo. The sequence derives from a person aged 18-65 years who received the Ad26.COV2.S COVID-19 vaccine or a placebo. This chain connects TRBV6-1 to TRBJ1-3; D perhaps matches TRBD1 (5 bases). The CDR3 DNA is TGTGCCAGCAGTGAAGGAGGGACTAGGGGAAACACCATATATTTT. This gives the protein CASSEGGTRGNTIYF.